The rows below give T cell receptor beta chains drawn from one sample of a study of cytomegalovirus exposure and HLA in healthy donors. Using immunoSEQ multiplex PCR, the repertoire was profiled, and TCRdb retains in-frame clones only, with some absent. The sample comprises about 98,000 clones, 81% of which are singletons, and roughly 1.5% rests with the top ten. Sequencing used PBMCs. These receptors were obtained from a man aged 35 to 55 in good health and CMV-seronegative. Both conserved end residues are part of each CDR3. A D gene is named only where the DNA matches it firmly. Rows give clone size only sometimes, using once, few, many, or a class for an expanded clone.

D: .; J: TRBJ2-5; size: .; V: TRBV11-2; DNA: TGTGCCAGCAGCTTCGTGTACCAAGAGACCCAGTACTTC; CDR3: CASSFVYQETQYF
D: .; J: TRBJ1-4; size: once; V: TRBV28; DNA: TGTGCCAGCAGTACCCTGGACCAGGGGGAAAAACTGTTTTTT; CDR3: CASSTLDQGEKLFF
D: TRBD1; J: TRBJ1-1; size: .; V: TRBV19; DNA: TGTGCCAGTAGTACGGGACAGGGGGCTTTGGCTGAAGCTTTCTTT; CDR3: CASSTGQGALAEAFF
D: TRBD1; J: TRBJ2-1; size: few; V: TRBV6-5; DNA: TGTGCCAGCAGGCCACAGGGGGCGGTTGTCTATGAGCAGTTCTTC; CDR3: CASRPQGAVVYEQFF
D: .; J: TRBJ2-1; size: .; V: TRBV6-5; DNA: TGTGCCAGCAGTTACGCAGGCAATGAGCAGTTCTTC; CDR3: CASSYAGNEQFF
D: TRBD1; J: TRBJ1-2; size: .; V: TRBV5-4; DNA: TGTGCCAGCAGCTTGGCCGGGACAGCAGCTAACTATGGCTACACCTTC; CDR3: CASSLAGTAANYGYTF
D: .; J: TRBJ1-5; size: .; V: TRBV2; DNA: TGTGCCAGCAGTGAAATCAGGGTAAATCAGCCCCAGCATTTT; CDR3: CASSEIRVNQPQHF
D: TRBD2; J: TRBJ2-7; size: .; V: TRBV27; DNA: TGTGCCAGCCCGCGGGGGTACGAGCAGTACTTC; CDR3: CASPRGYEQYF
D: TRBD2; J: TRBJ2-1; size: once; V: TRBV10-3; DNA: TGTGCCATCAGCGAAACTAGCGGGGGGTCCTACAATGAGCAGTTCTTC; CDR3: CAISETSGGSYNEQFF
D: TRBD1; J: TRBJ1-1; size: once; V: TRBV7-9; DNA: TGTGCCAGCAGCTTTTTTGGTAGGGGGCAGAGCACTGAAGCTTTCTTT; CDR3: CASSFFGRGQSTEAFF
D: .; J: TRBJ1-2; size: .; V: TRBV29-1; DNA: TGCAGCGCTGGTCGGGAAGACCGCCGTGGCTACACCTTC; CDR3: CSAGREDRRGYTF
D: TRBD2; J: TRBJ2-7; size: .; V: TRBV28; DNA: TGTGCCAGCAGCTACCGGGAGGCCTACGAGCAGTACTTC; CDR3: CASSYREAYEQYF
D: .; J: TRBJ2-2; size: few; V: TRBV5-1; DNA: TGCGCCAGCAGCCCCGTCGCGGGGACGAACACCGGGGAGCTGTTTTTT; CDR3: CASSPVAGTNTGELFF
D: .; J: TRBJ2-5; size: .; V: TRBV7-9; DNA: TGTGCCAGCAGTTCTGACAGGAGACAAGAGACCCAGTACTTC; CDR3: CASSSDRRQETQYF
D: TRBD1; J: TRBJ2-7; size: .; V: TRBV5-1; DNA: TGCGCCAGCAGCCCCACAGGGGGCAGGTACGAGCAGTACTTC; CDR3: CASSPTGGRYEQYF
D: .; J: TRBJ2-6; size: .; V: TRBV7-2; DNA: TGTGCCAGCAGCTCCTTTAGGGGTTCCGGGGCCAACGTCCTGACTTTC; CDR3: CASSSFRGSGANVLTF
D: .; J: TRBJ2-4; size: .; V: TRBV5-5; DNA: TGTGCCAGCAGCCGGGACACTTGGGACATTCAGTACTTC; CDR3: CASSRDTWDIQYF
D: TRBD1; J: TRBJ2-7; size: once; V: TRBV7-9; DNA: TGTGCCAGCAGCTCGGACAGCGGACAGGGGGCGTTTTACGAGCAGTACTTC; CDR3: CASSSDSGQGAFYEQYF
D: .; J: TRBJ2-1; size: .; V: TRBV7-6; DNA: TGTGCCAGCAGCCTCAGGGTAGCCAATGAGCAGTTCTTC; CDR3: CASSLRVANEQFF